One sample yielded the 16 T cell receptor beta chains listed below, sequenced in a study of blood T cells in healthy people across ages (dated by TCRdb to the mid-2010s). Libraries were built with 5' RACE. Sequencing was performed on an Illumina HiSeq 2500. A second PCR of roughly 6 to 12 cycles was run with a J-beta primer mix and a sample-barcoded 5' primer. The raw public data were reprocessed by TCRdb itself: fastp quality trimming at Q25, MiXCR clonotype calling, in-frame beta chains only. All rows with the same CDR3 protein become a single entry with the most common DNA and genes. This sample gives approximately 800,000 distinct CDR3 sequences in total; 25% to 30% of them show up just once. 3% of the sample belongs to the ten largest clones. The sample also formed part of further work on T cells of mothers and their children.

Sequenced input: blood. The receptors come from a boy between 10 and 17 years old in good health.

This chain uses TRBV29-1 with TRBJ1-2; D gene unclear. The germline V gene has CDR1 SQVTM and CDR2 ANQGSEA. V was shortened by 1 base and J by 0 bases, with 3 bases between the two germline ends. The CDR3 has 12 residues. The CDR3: CSVEATNYGYTF. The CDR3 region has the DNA TGCAGCGTTGAAGCAACTAACTATGGCTACACCTTC.

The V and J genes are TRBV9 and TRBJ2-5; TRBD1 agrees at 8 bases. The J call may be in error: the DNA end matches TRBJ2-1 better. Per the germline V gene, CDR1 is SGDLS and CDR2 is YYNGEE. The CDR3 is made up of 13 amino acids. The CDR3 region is CASSVDGTGGQFF. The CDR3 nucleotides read TGTGCCAGCAGCGTAGATGGGACAGGAGGGCAGTTCTTC.

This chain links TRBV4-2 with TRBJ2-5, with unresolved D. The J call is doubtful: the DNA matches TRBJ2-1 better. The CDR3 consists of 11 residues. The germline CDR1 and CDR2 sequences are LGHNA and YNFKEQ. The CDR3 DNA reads TGTGCCAGCAGCCACGGTTTTGAGCAGTTCTTC. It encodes CASSHGFEQFF.

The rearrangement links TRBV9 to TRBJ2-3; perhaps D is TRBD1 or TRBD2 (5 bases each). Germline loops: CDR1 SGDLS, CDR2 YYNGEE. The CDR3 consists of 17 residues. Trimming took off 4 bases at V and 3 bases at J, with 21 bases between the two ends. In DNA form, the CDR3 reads TGTGCCAGCAGCCCGGGACCAAATTCAGCAGGAACAGATACGCAGTATTTT. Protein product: CASSPGPNSAGTDTQYF.

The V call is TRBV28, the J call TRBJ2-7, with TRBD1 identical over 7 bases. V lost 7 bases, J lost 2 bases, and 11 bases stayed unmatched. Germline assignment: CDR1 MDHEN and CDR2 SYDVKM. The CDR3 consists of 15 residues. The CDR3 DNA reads TGTGCCAGCACCTCCGTGGGGACAGAGACCTACGAGCAGTACTTC. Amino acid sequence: CASTSVGTETYEQYF.

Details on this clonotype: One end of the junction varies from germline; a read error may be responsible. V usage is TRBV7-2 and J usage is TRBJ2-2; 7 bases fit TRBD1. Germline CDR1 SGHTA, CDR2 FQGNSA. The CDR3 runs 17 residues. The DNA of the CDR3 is TGTGCCTGCAGCTTCAGAACCGGGACAGCAGTCACCGGGGAGCTGTTTTTT. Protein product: CACSFRTGTAVTGELFF.

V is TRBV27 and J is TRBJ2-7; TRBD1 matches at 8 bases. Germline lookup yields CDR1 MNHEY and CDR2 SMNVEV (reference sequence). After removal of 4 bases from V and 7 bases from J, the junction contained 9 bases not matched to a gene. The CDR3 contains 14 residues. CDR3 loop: CASSSLTGVREQYF. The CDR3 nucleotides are TGTGCCAGCAGTTCATTGACAGGGGTGAGGGAGCAGTACTTC.

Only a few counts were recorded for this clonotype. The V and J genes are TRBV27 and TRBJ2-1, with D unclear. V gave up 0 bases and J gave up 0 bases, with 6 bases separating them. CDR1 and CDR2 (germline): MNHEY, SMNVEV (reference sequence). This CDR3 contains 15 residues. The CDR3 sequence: CASSLSTVSYNEQFF. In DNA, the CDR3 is TGTGCCAGCAGTTTATCGACTGTCTCCTACAATGAGCAGTTCTTC.

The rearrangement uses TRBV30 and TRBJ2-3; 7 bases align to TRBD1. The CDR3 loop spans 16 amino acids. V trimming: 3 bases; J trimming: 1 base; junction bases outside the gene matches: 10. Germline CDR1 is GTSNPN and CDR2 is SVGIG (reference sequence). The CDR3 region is CAWSKTGTPRTDTQYF. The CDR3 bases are TGTGCCTGGAGCAAGACAGGGACCCCTCGCACAGATACGCAGTATTTT.

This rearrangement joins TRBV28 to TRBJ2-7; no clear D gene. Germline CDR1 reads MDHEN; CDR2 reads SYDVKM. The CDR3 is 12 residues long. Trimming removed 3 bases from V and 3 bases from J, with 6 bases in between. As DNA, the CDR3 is TGTGCCAGCAGTTTTCCCTACTACGAGCAGTACTTC. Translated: CASSFPYYEQYF. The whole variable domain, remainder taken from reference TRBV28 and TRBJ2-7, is DVKVTQSSRYLVKRTGEKVFLECVQDMDHENMFWYRQDPGLGLRLIYFSYDVKMKEKGDIPEGYSVSREKKERFSLILESASTNQTSMYLCASSFPYYEQYFGPGTRLTVT.

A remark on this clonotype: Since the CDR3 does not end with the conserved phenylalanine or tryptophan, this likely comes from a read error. The CDR3 spells CASAGTSGGDYMNEQFL. For the CDR3, the DNA is TGTGCCAGCGCCGGGACTAGCGGGGGGGACTATATGAATGAGCAGTTCCTC. This rearrangement joins TRBV5-5 to TRBJ2-1; the match to TRBD2 covers 16 bases. The CDR3 extends over 17 amino acids. V dropped 7 bases and J dropped 7; count of bases not matched to a gene: 11. CDR1 and CDR2 (germline): SGHKS, YYEKEE (reference sequence).

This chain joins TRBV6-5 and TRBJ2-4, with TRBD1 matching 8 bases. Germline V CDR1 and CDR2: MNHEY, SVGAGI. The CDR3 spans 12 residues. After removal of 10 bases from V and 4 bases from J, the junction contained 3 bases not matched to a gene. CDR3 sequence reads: CATRQGKNIQYF. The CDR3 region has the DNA TGTGCCACCCGACAGGGGAAAAACATTCAGTACTTC.

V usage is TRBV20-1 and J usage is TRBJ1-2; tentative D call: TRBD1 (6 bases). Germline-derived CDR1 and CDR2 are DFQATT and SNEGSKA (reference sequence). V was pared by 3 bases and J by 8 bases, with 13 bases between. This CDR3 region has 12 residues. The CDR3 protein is CSARGQGFGYTF. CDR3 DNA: TGCAGTGCTAGGGGCCAGGGGTTCGGCTACACCTTC.

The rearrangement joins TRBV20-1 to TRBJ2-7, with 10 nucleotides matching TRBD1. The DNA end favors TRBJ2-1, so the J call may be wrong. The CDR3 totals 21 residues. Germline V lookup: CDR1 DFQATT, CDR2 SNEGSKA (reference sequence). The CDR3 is CSARGGAGTGEPGPRWNKQFF. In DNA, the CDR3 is TGCAGTGCTAGAGGAGGAGCCGGGACAGGGGAACCGGGACCACGGTGGAATAAGCAGTTCTTC.

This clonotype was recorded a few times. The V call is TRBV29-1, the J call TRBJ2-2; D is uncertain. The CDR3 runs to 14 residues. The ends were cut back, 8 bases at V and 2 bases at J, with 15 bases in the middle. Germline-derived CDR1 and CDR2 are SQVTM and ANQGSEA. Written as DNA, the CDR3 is TGCAGCACCCGTCGTGGGATAAACACCGGGGAGCTGTTTTTT. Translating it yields CSTRRGINTGELFF.

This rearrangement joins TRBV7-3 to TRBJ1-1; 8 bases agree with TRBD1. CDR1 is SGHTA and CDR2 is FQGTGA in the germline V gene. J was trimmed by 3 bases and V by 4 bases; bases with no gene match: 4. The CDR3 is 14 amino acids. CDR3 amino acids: CASSSDREDTEAFF. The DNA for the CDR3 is TGTGCCAGCAGCTCGGACAGGGAGGACACTGAAGCTTTCTTT.